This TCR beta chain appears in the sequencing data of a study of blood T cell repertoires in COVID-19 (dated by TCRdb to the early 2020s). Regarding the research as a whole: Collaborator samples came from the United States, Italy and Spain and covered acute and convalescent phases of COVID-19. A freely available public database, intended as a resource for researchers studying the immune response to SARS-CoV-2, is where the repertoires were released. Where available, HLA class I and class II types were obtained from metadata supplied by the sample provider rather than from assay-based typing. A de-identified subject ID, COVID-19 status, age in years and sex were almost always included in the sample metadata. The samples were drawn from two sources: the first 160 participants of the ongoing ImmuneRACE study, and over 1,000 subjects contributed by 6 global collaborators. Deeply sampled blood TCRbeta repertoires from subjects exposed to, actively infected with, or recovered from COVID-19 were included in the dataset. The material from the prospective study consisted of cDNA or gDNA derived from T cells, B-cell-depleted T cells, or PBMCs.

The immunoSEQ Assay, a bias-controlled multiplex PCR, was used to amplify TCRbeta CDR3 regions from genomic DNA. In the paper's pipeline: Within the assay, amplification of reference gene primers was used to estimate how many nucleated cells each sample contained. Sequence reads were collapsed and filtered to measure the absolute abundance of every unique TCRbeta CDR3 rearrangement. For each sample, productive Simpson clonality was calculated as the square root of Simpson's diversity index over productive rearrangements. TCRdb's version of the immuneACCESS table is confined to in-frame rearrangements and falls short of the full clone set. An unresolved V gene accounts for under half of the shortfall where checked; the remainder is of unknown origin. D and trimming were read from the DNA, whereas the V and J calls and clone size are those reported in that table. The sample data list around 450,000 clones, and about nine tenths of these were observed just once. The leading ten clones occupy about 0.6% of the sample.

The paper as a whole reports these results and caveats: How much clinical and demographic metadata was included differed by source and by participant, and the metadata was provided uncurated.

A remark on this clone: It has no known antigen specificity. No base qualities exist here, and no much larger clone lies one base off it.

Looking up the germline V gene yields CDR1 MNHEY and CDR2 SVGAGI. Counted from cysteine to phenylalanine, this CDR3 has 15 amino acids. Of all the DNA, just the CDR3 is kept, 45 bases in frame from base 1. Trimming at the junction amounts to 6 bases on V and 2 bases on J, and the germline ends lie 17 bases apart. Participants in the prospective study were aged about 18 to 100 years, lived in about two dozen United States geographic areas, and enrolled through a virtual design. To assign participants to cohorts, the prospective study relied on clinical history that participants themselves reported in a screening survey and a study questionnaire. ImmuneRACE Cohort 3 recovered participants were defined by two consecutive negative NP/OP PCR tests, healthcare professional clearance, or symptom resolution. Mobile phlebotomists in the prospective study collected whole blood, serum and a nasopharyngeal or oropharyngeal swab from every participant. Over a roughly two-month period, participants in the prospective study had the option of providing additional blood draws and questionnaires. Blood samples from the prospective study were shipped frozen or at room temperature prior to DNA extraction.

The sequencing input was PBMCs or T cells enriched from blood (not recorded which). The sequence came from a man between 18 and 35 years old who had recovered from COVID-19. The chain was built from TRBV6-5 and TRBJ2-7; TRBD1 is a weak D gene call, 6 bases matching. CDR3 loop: CASRRGRDIAYEQYF. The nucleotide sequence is TGTGCCAGCAGACGGGGCCGGGACATAGCCTACGAGCAGTACTTC.